This TCR beta chain was recorded in a study of identical twins. Healthy Caucasians supplied all donations. This CDR3 has 19 residues. CDR1 and CDR2 from the germline V gene are MNHNS and SASEGT. With 7 bases clipped from V and 1 base from J, the junction kept 16 bases outside the gene matches. As concerns this clonotype: What it binds is unknown.

General study results and limits: High-abundance cord blood beta clonotypes had fewer insertions; memory repertoires showed none. Part of the zero-insertion signal could reflect confounding by invariant MAIT and iNKT cells.

Unique molecular identifiers were in the cDNA, with template-switch universal primer binding. TCRdb passed the 5' RACE reads through MiXCR, listing each CDR3 protein once. Of hundreds of thousands of distinct CDR3 sequences in the sample, 9% to 15% are singletons; the top ten hold under 2%. In addition, the sample was reused for a study of yellow fever vaccine responses in identical twins.

The sample was PBMCs. This receptor was identified in a woman aged 18-35 years in good health. The rearrangement uses TRBV6-1 and TRBJ2-3; 11 nucleotides match TRBD1. The CDR3 sequence is CASTDPGQGAPPGTDTQYF. CDR3 DNA: TGTGCCAGCACCGACCCCGGACAGGGGGCCCCTCCGGGCACAGATACGCAGTATTTT.